This entry lists 9 T cell receptor beta chains sequenced from one sample in a study of blood T cell repertoires in COVID-19. TCRdb keeps only in-frame clones here, not all; method: immunoSEQ multiplex PCR. Among 35,000 to 45,000 clones listed, around 89% were seen once. The specimen was peripheral blood. These receptors were taken from a man between 50 and 59 years old with active COVID-19.

The rearrangement uses TRBV7-6 and TRBJ2-2; 13 bases agree with TRBD2. Germline CDR1 reads SGHVS; CDR2 reads FNYEAQ. V was pared by 5 bases and J by 6 bases, with 15 bases of the junction left unmatched. The CDR3 loop spans 19 amino acids. In nucleotides, the CDR3 is TGTGCCAGCAGCGCTCGTCACGGACTAGCGGGGGCCCCGGCCGGGGAGCTGTTTTTT. It codes for CASSARHGLAGAPAGELFF.

The chain carries TRBV7-2 and TRBJ1-2; D is undetermined. Germline V gives CDR1 SGHTA, CDR2 FQGNSA. The V and J ends lost 2 bases and 6 bases respectively, with 13 bases between them. The CDR3 is made up of 14 amino acids. The CDR3 reads CASSLFSSQNGYTF. CDR3 nucleotide sequence: TGTGCCAGCAGCTTATTTTCGAGTCAAAATGGCTACACCTTC.

About this clone itself: One end of the junction varies from germline; a read error may be responsible. The genes are TRBV6-5 and TRBJ1-1; D gene unclear. The germline V gene has CDR1 MNHEY and CDR2 SVGAGI. The CDR3 length is 14 residues. CDR3 sequence (DNA): TGTGCCAGCAGTGACTCCCTAGAGAACACTGAAGCTTTCTTT. This gives the protein CASSDSLENTEAFF.

This sequence joins TRBV6-5 and TRBJ2-2, with D uncertain. Trimming cost V 6 bases and J 0 bases, with 11 bases left between them. The CDR3 is 15 amino acids. Germline-derived CDR1 and CDR2 are MNHEY and SVGAGI. CDR3 bases: TGTGCCAGCAGCCCCCAGTTCGCGAACACCGGGGAGCTGTTTTTT. Encoded protein: CASSPQFANTGELFF.

The chain uses TRBV9 and TRBJ2-3; D not certain. Germline CDR1 reads SGDLS; CDR2 reads YYNGEE. Trimming left V 0 bases short and J 0 bases short, with 2 bases between. The CDR3 totals 13 residues. The CDR3 region is CASSVVSTDTQYF. CDR3 DNA sequence: TGTGCCAGCAGCGTAGTAAGCACAGATACGCAGTATTTT.

The chain links TRBV7-6 to TRBJ2-1; the D is unclear. The germline CDR1 and CDR2 sequences are SGHVS and FNYEAQ. The CDR3 loop spans 16 amino acids. V was shortened by 0 bases and J by 3 bases, with 12 bases between the two germline ends. CDR3 bases: TGTGCCAGCAGCTTAGCGGGTGGCGGTTACTACAATGAGCAGTTCTTC. The encoded protein is CASSLAGGGYYNEQFF.

V usage is TRBV3-1 (or the pseudogene TRBV3-2) and J usage is TRBJ2-7; 12 bases align to TRBD2. Germline V CDR1 and CDR2: LGHDT, YNNKEL (reference sequence). This CDR3 has 17 residues. Losses at the gene ends were 4 bases for V and 4 bases for J; bases not matched to a gene: 11. CDR3 in amino acids: CASSPRTSGEPRYEQYF. Written as DNA, the CDR3 is TGTGCCAGCAGCCCCAGGACTAGCGGGGAGCCAAGGTACGAGCAGTACTTC.

This rearrangement joins TRBV9 to TRBJ1-4, with TRBD1 identical over 9 bases. Germline V gene data show CDR1 as SGDLS and CDR2 as YYNGEE. The CDR3 covers 14 residues. The junction had 5 bases not matched to a gene; V was cut back by 3 bases and J by 8 bases. The CDR3 region has the DNA TGTGCCAGCAGCGATGGGACAGGGCCCGAAAAACTGTTTTTT. This translates into CASSDGTGPEKLFF. The full variable domain, its missing parts supplied by reference TRBV9 and TRBJ1-4, is DSGVTQTPKHLITATGQRVTLRCSPRSGDLSVYWYQQSLDQGLQFLIQYYNGEERAKGNILERFSAQQFPDLHSELNLSSLELGDSALYFCASSDGTGPEKLFFGSGTQLSVL.

In DNA, the CDR3 is TGTGCCAGCAGCTTAGCCGGGCTAGCGGGGTCCGGGGAGCTGTTTTTT. Translation gives CASSLAGLAGSGELFF. The genes are TRBV11-2 and TRBJ2-2, with 9 bases that match TRBD2. Trimming cost V 1 base and J 6 bases; bases outside gene matches: 6. Germline CDR1 reads SGHAT; CDR2 reads FQNNGV. The length of the CDR3 is 16 residues.